The clone carrying this T cell receptor (beta chain) was picked up one time. The sample belongs to a study of blood T cell repertoires in COVID-19. From germline, CDR1 is SEHNR and CDR2 FQNEAQ (reference sequence). The CDR3 runs 13 residues. The V end lost 5 bases, the J end lost 1 base, and 8 bases lay between the germline ends. The repertoire was sequenced with immunoSEQ multiplex PCR; TCRdb's copy has only in-frame clones and lacks some. The table records tens of thousands of clones, less than 90% of them present only once. This TCR came from a human donor with active COVID-19. The donor label of this sample is uncertain. The V gene is TRBV7-9, the J gene TRBJ1-1; D gene uncertain. Sequencing used peripheral blood. The CDR3 protein is CASSANRNTEAFF. Written as DNA, the CDR3 is TGTGCCAGCAGCGCAAACAGGAACACTGAAGCTTTCTTT.